The clone carrying this T cell receptor beta chain occurred once. This entry is derived from a study of shared clonotypes between healthy human individuals. Sequencing used immunoSEQ multiplex PCR; TCRdb keeps in-frame clones, though not all of them. Here the sample spans hundreds of thousands of clones, 60% to 85% being singletons. The CDR3 length is 15 residues. V lost 3 bases, J lost 6 bases, and 8 bases stayed unmatched. Germline lookup yields CDR1 SGHVS and CDR2 FQNEAQ. The sample taken for sequencing was PBMCs. This TCR came from a woman aged 35 to 49 in good health. Some clones in this sample may be carry-over from other donors' samples. The chain links TRBV7-8 to TRBJ1-5; 7 positions match TRBD1. The CDR3 DNA reads as TGTGCCAGCAGCTTCGGGGCAGGGGGTACTCAGCCCCAGCATTTT. Translating gives CASSFGAGGTQPQHF.